The next 21 T cell receptor beta chains were all read from a single sample in a study of blood T cell repertoires in COVID-19. The assay was immunoSEQ multiplex PCR, and TCRdb's table has in-frame clones only and misses some. This table holds about 300,000 clones, around 86% found once. Specimen: PBMCs or T cells enriched from blood (not recorded which). The receptors were sampled from a young woman who had recovered from COVID-19.

V and J are TRBV24-1 and TRBJ2-1; 8 nucleotides align to TRBD2. V lost 4 bases and J lost 3; bases outside the gene matches: 7. Germline CDR1 KGHDR, CDR2 SFDVKD. CDR3 length: 16 amino acids. The CDR3 loop reads CATSDPSGSGYNEQFF. DNA for the CDR3: TGTGCCACCAGTGACCCGAGCGGGAGCGGCTACAATGAGCAGTTCTTC.

Details on this clone: Other DNA sequences within the sample encode an identical CDR3. The chain has TRBV6-5 and TRBJ1-2; D possibly corresponds to TRBD1 (5 bases). The germline gives CDR1 MNHEY, CDR2 SVGAGI. This CDR3 spans 13 amino acids. The V end was cut by 3 bases, the J end by 1 base, with 6 bases between. The CDR3 DNA follows: TGTGCCAGCAGTTATGACAGTAACTATGGCTACACCTTC. Translation gives CASSYDSNYGYTF.

The chain combines TRBV18 with TRBJ1-1, with TRBD1 identical over 7 bases. The CDR3 sequence is 15 residues long. Germline V CDR1 and CDR2: KGHSH, LQKENI. With V trimmed by 2 bases and J by 6 bases, 9 bases remained unmatched. Here the CDR3 reads CASSPKTGSSAEAFF. Here the CDR3 DNA reads TGTGCCAGCTCACCAAAGACAGGGTCGAGCGCTGAAGCTTTCTTT.

The chain uses TRBV4-1 and TRBJ2-7; D unclear. This CDR3 has 15 residues. Per germline, CDR1 MGHRA and CDR2 YSYEKL. V lost 0 bases, J lost 1 base, and 10 bases lay in between. The CDR3: CASSQDTPRSYEQYF. CDR3 nucleotides: TGCGCCAGCAGCCAAGATACCCCCCGGTCCTACGAGCAGTACTTC.

The chain is built from TRBV28 and TRBJ1-3; D not certain. The CDR3 runs to 13 residues. CDR1 and CDR2 (germline): MDHEN, SYDVKM. The ends were cut back, 6 bases at V and 4 bases at J, with 10 bases in the middle. In nucleotides, the CDR3 is TGTGCCAGCAGCTTCTCCCAGGGAAACACCATATATTTT. Protein product: CASSFSQGNTIYF.

The chain recombines TRBV24-1 with TRBJ2-1, with TRBD1 matching over 10 bases. Germline V CDR1 and CDR2: KGHDR, SFDVKD. Trimming cost V 4 bases and J 4 bases; bases outside gene matches: 6. The CDR3 has 16 amino acids. CDR3 bases: TGTGCCACCAGTGACCCGGGGACAGGGGCATACAATGAGCAGTTCTTC. Its translation: CATSDPGTGAYNEQFF.

This clone showed up just a few times. The rearrangement joins TRBV5-4 to TRBJ1-1; TRBD1 is a possible D gene (6 bases). Trimming took 2 bases from V and 3 from J, leaving 23 bases between them. Germline V gene lookup returns CDR1 SGHNT and CDR2 YYREEE (reference sequence). The CDR3 has 18 amino acids. The CDR3 DNA follows: TGTGCCAGCAGCTTCCTACAGGGAAAACGCTCTCTGCACACTGAAGCTTTCTTT. Protein product: CASSFLQGKRSLHTEAFF.

V is TRBV28 and J is TRBJ1-2; D is undetermined. Trimming stripped 3 bases from V and 2 bases from J, with 13 bases between. Germline CDR1 and CDR2: MDHEN and SYDVKM. The CDR3 is made up of 15 amino acids. The CDR3 sequence: CASSFRSHENYGYTF. The CDR3 DNA reads TGTGCCAGCAGTTTCCGGTCTCATGAAAACTATGGCTACACCTTC.

The chain joins TRBV11-2 to TRBJ2-7; 7 nucleotides line up with TRBD2. Germline V lookup: CDR1 SGHAT, CDR2 FQNNGV. J was trimmed by 3 bases and V by 11 bases; bases with no gene match: 4. The CDR3 length is 11 residues. CDR3 in amino acids: CAVGGGYEQYF. In DNA form, the CDR3 reads TGTGCCGTGGGGGGGGGCTACGAGCAGTACTTC. The full variable domain, completed using reference TRBV11-2 and TRBJ2-7, is EAGVAQSPRYKIIEKRQSVAFWCNPISGHATLYWYQQILGQGPKLLIQFQNNGVVDDSQLPKDRFSAERLKGVDSTLKIQPAKLEDSAVYLCAVGGGYEQYFGPGTRLTVT.

The rearrangement links TRBV5-4 to TRBJ1-2; 7 bases match TRBD1. The CDR3 totals 15 residues. With 4 bases clipped from V and 3 bases from J, the junction kept 9 bases outside the gene matches. From germline, CDR1 is SGHNT and CDR2 YYREEE (reference sequence). The CDR3 region has the DNA TGTGCCAGCAGCCCCAGGACAGGAGAGTACTATGGCTACACCTTC. This translates into CASSPRTGEYYGYTF. Variable domain in full (rest from reference TRBV5-4 and TRBJ1-2): ETGVTQSPTHLIKTRGQQVTLRCSSQSGHNTVSWYQQALGQGPQFIFQYYREEENGRGNFPPRFSGLQFPNYSSELNVNALELDDSALYLCASSPRTGEYYGYTFGSGTRLTVV.

This chain links TRBV5-1 with TRBJ2-7; D unresolved. Deletions cut 0 bases from V and 0 bases from J, with 7 bases between. This CDR3 spans 14 amino acids. The germline gives CDR1 SGHRS, CDR2 YFSETQ. CDR3 sequence (DNA): TGCGCCAGCAGCTTGGGTTGGAGCTCCTACGAGCAGTACTTC. Residues: CASSLGWSSYEQYF.

The CDR3 is CASSPNLRQWGATEAFF. The CDR3 coding sequence is TGTGCCAGCAGCCCCAACCTCCGACAGTGGGGTGCCACTGAAGCTTTCTTT. The V and J genes are TRBV5-6 and TRBJ1-1, with a tentative D call TRBD1 (5 bases). CDR3 length equals 17 residues. Germline V gene lookup returns CDR1 SGHDT and CDR2 YYEEEE. Trimming stripped 4 bases from V and 4 bases from J, with 23 bases between.

The chain employs TRBV18 and TRBJ1-1, with TRBD1 matching 8 bases. CDR3 length: 13 residues. V was clipped by 3 bases and J by 11 bases; unmatched bases: 8. Per the germline V gene, CDR1 is KGHSH and CDR2 is LQKENI. The CDR3 DNA reads as TGTGCCAGCTCACCGACCCAGGGGGCAAAGGCTTTCTTT. It specifies CASSPTQGAKAFF.

The genes are TRBV9 and TRBJ1-2; perhaps TRBD1 as D (6 bases). The CDR3 is 15 residues long. The V and J ends lost 1 base and 8 bases respectively, with 18 bases between them. Germline V gives CDR1 SGDLS, CDR2 YYNGEE. Here the CDR3 reads CASSVSPGGGEGYTF. Written as DNA, the CDR3 is TGTGCCAGCAGCGTATCCCCGGGGGGCGGTGAGGGCTACACCTTC.

This rearrangement joins TRBV2 to TRBJ1-2; D is uncertain. CDR3 length: 13 residues. Between the trimmed V and J ends, which lost 6 bases and 1 base, there was a span of 9 bases. The germline V gene has CDR1 SNHLY and CDR2 FYNNEI. CDR3 amino acids: CASRGGFNYGYTF. The CDR3 nucleotides are TGTGCCAGCAGGGGCGGGTTTAACTATGGCTACACCTTC.

This clone was seen once. The chain joins TRBV10-1 to TRBJ2-3; TRBD2 is a possible D gene (6 bases). The germline CDR1 and CDR2 sequences are WNHNN and SYGVQD (reference sequence). CDR3 length: 16 amino acids. Trimming took 0 bases from V and 6 from J, leaving 16 bases between them. The CDR3 spells CASSESRAGWGDTQYF. The CDR3, as DNA: TGCGCCAGCAGTGAGTCTCGAGCGGGCTGGGGGGATACGCAGTATTTT.

This sequence joins TRBV6-5 and TRBJ2-3, with 11 bases that match TRBD2. V shed 6 bases and J 4 bases; nucleotides not matched to a gene: 6. This CDR3 is built from 15 residues. Germline V lookup: CDR1 MNHEY, CDR2 SVGAGI. The CDR3 bases are TGTGCCAGCAGCCTTAGCGGGGGGGCATCAGATACGCAGTATTTT. Protein sequence: CASSLSGGASDTQYF.

J is TRBJ2-4 and V is TRBV11-3, with D perhaps matching TRBD1 (5 bases). Germline CDR1 is SGHNT and CDR2 is YENEEA. Trimming removed 5 bases from V and 0 bases from J, with 14 bases in between. The CDR3 loop spans 16 amino acids. The CDR3 DNA sequence: TGTGCCAGCAGCCCCACTAAGGGGTTAGCCAAAAACATTCAGTACTTC. It yields the protein CASSPTKGLAKNIQYF.

Only one count was recorded for this clone. The J gene is TRBJ2-1, the V gene TRBV4-2, with 12 bases matching TRBD2. The CDR3 spans 17 residues. Per germline, CDR1 LGHNA and CDR2 YNFKEQ. J lost 6 bases, V lost 4 bases, and 10 bases had no gene match. The CDR3, as DNA: TGTGCCAGCAGCCTCTTGGGGGCTAGCGGGAGGGGCAATGAGCAGTTCTTC. Translated, it gives CASSLLGASGRGNEQFF.

This rearrangement joins TRBV3-1 (or the pseudogene TRBV3-2) to TRBJ2-7; TRBD2 agrees at 10 bases. Per germline, CDR1 LGHDT and CDR2 YNNKEL (reference sequence). The CDR3 is 15 amino acids. J was trimmed by 3 bases and V by 1 base; bases with no gene match: 3. The CDR3 here is CASSQVASGSYEQYF. In DNA, the CDR3 is TGTGCCAGCAGCCAAGTGGCTAGCGGGAGCTACGAGCAGTACTTC.

This chain joins TRBV3-1 (or the pseudogene TRBV3-2) and TRBJ2-7, with 8 bases identical to TRBD2. CDR1 and CDR2 (germline): LGHDT, YNNKEL (reference sequence). This CDR3 is 16 amino acids long. The J segment lost 0 bases and the V segment lost 2 bases, leaving 6 bases of the junction unmatched. This CDR3 is CASSQFAGGSSYEQYF. In DNA form, the CDR3 reads TGTGCCAGCAGCCAATTTGCGGGGGGTAGCTCCTACGAGCAGTACTTC.